This is a list of T cell receptor beta chains from one sample in a study of T cells in Graves' hyperthyroidism and ophthalmopathy. Each CDR3 protein gets one entry after TCRdb re-called the multiplex PCR reads with MiXCR. The profile shows approximately 420,000 distinct CDR3 sequences, 12% to 15% of them singletons. The specimen was blood. The source of these receptors is a young woman with Graves' hyperthyroidism. CDR3s include the opening cysteine and the closing phenylalanine or tryptophan. D genes are given only for firm matches.

TRBV30	NA	TRBJ2-5	CAWRGSQQETQYF
TRBV9	NA	TRBJ2-1	CASSYGSLGNNEQFF
TRBV7-9	NA	TRBJ2-7	CASSLGVGRTTYEQYF
TRBV6-2/TRBV6-3	TRBD1	TRBJ1-3	CASSYGTGVGNTIYF
TRBV20-1	TRBD1	TRBJ2-5	CSASPRTGEETQYF
TRBV6-1	NA	TRBJ2-7	CASSEMGPGRPYEQYF
TRBV5-1	TRBD2	TRBJ2-3	CASSALAGPDTQYF
TRBV5-1	NA	TRBJ1-1	CASSLGERPTEAFF
TRBV12-5	NA	TRBJ2-3	CASGAGEGTDTQYF
TRBV7-6	TRBD1	TRBJ2-5	CASSHPPGQKIFQGETQYF
TRBV29-1	NA	TRBJ1-2	CSVEYYGYTF